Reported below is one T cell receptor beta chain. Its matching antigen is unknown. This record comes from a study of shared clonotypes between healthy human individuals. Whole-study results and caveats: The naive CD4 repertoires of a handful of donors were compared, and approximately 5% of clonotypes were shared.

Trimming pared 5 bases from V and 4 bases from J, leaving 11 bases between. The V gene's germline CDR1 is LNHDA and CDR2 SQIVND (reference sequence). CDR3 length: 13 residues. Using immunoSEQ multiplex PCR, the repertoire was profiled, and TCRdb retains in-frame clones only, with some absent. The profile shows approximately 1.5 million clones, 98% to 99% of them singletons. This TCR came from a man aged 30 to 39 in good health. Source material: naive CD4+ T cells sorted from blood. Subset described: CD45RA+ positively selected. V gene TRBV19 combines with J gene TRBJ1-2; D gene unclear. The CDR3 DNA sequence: TGTGCCAGTAGTTCCCCTATTCGCTATGGCTACACCTTC. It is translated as CASSSPIRYGYTF. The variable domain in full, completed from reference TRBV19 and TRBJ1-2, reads DGGITQSPKYLFRKEGQNVTLSCEQNLNHDAMYWYRQDPGQGLRLIYYSQIVNDFQKGDIAEGYSVSREKKESFPLTVTSAQKNPTAFYLCASSSPIRYGYTFGSGTRLTVV.